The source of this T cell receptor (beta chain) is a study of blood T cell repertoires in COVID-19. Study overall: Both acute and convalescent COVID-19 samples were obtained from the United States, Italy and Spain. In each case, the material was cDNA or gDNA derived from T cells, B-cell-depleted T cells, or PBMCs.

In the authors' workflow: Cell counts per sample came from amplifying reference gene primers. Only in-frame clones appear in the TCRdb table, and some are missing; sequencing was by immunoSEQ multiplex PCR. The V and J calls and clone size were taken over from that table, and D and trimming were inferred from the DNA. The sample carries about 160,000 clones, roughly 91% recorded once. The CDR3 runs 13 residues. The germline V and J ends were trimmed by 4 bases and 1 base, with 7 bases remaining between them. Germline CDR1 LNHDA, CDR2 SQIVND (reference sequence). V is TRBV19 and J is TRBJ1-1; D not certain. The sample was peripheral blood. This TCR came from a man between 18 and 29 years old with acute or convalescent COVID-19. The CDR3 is CASSTQTNTEAFF. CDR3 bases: TGTGCCAGTAGTACACAAACGAACACTGAAGCTTTCTTT.